A selection of T cell receptor beta chains follows, all from one sample in a study of T cells in Graves' hyperthyroidism and ophthalmopathy. Using its own MiXCR run on the multiplex PCR reads, TCRdb lists one record per CDR3 protein. Altogether hundreds of thousands of distinct CDR3 sequences are present, 38% being singletons, with the ten largest covering 7.5% to 9.5%. Sequenced: blood. Receptors were obtained from a young man with Graves' hyperthyroidism. Both conserved end residues are part of each CDR3. The order of the fields is J gene, D gene, V gene, clone size, CDR3 DNA, CDR3 protein. D genes are given only for firm matches. Expanded clones get a size class; other rows say once, few or many, or leave the size out.

TRBJ1-2	NA	TRBV25-1	NA	TGTGCCAGCAGAGCGGGACGACAGACGAACTATGGCTACACCTTC	CASRAGRQTNYGYTF
TRBJ2-2	NA	TRBV5-1	few	TGCGCCAGCAGCTTGGATGGGACACCGGGCGGGGAGCTGTTTTTT	CASSLDGTPGGELFF
TRBJ1-2	NA	TRBV12-5	few	TGTGCTAGTGGGTCACCACAGGGCTATGGCTACACCTTC	CASGSPQGYGYTF
TRBJ1-1	NA	TRBV7-2	few	TGTGCCAGCAGCTTATTTGGACAGTACACTGAAGCTTTCTTT	CASSLFGQYTEAFF
TRBJ1-1	NA	TRBV20-1	many	TGCAGTGCTCGGACCAGGGAGACTGAAGCTTTCTTT	CSARTRETEAFF
TRBJ1-5	NA	TRBV4-1	few	TGCGCCAGCAGCCAAGATCTAGGGCCGAATCAGCCCCAGCATTTT	CASSQDLGPNQPQHF
TRBJ1-4	TRBD1	TRBV7-9	NA	TGTGCCGCCTCCTCCGGGACAGCCGATGAAAAACTGTTTTTT	CAASSGTADEKLFF
TRBJ2-5	NA	TRBV2	NA	TGTGCCAGCACCGGGAGAGCGTACCAAGAGACCCAGTACTTC	CASTGRAYQETQYF
TRBJ2-5	NA	TRBV24-1	once	TGTGCCACCAGTGCTGGGCGAGAGACCCAGTACTTC	CATSAGRETQYF
TRBJ1-5	NA	TRBV4-2	many	TGTGCCAGCAGCCAAGCTGGTGATCCCCAGCATTTT	CASSQAGDPQHF
TRBJ1-6	NA	TRBV19	NA	TGTGCCAGTAGTACGGGACTAGCGGGAGAAGAGACCCTCCACTTT	CASSTGLAGEETLHF
TRBJ1-3	NA	TRBV12-3/TRBV12-4	NA	TGTGCCAGCAGTTTCGGGACGTACGGAAACACCATATATTTT	CASSFGTYGNTIYF
TRBJ2-2	NA	TRBV12-3/TRBV12-4	few	TGTGCCAGCACCCACCGAGACGGGGAGCTGTTTTTT	CASTHRDGELFF
TRBJ2-7	NA	TRBV9	NA	TGTGACGTGGGGGAGGACCCCTACGAGCAGTACTTC	CDVGEDPYEQYF
TRBJ2-7	TRBD1	TRBV15	many	TGTGCCACCAGCAGCCCGGGACAGGGGAACCACGAGCAGTACTTC	CATSSPGQGNHEQYF
TRBJ1-6	NA	TRBV10-3	NA	TGTGCCATCAGCTTGGAGACAGAAGATTCACCCCTCCACTTT	CAISLETEDSPLHF
TRBJ1-5	TRBD1	TRBV4-2	few	TGTGCCAGCAGTCGGACAGGGGGCGACGCCCAGCATTTT	CASSRTGGDAQHF
TRBJ1-2	NA	TRBV29-1	NA	TGCAGCGTTGGGCTAGGGGTTGGCTACACCTTC	CSVGLGVGYTF
TRBJ2-2	TRBD2	TRBV5-6	NA	TGTGCCAGCAGCGCGACCCAGCGGGGAAAAAACACCGGGGAGCTGTTTTTT	CASSATQRGKNTGELFF
TRBJ1-5	NA	TRBV10-3	NA	TGTGCCAGCAGTTATGTGGACGGCAATCAGCCCCAGCATTTT	CASSYVDGNQPQHF
TRBJ1-2	NA	TRBV2	NA	TGTGCCACCCTAGGAGAAGGCTACACCTTC	CATLGEGYTF
TRBJ1-5	NA	TRBV19	NA	TGTGCCAGTAGTACAGAGAGAGGGGGAACTCAGCCCCAGCATTTT	CASSTERGGTQPQHF
TRBJ2-5	NA	TRBV7-9	few	TGTGCCAGCAGTTTATGGCGTGGGGGGCGCGGAGAGACCCAGTACTTC	CASSLWRGGRGETQYF
TRBJ1-1	NA	TRBV19	many	TGTGCCAGTAGTATCGTCGTGAACACTGAAGCTTTCTTT	CASSIVVNTEAFF
TRBJ2-5	NA	TRBV21-1	NA	TGTGCCAGCAGCACCCAGGGCGGGAGCCGAGAGACCCAGTACTTC	CASSTQGGSRETQYF
TRBJ2-2	NA	TRBV19	many	TGTGCCAGTAGTATTTGGAGGATTGGGGAGCTGTTTTTT	CASSIWRIGELFF
TRBJ2-7	NA	TRBV3-1	NA	TGTGCCAGCAGCCGCCTTGACGAGCAGTACTTC	CASSRLDEQYF
TRBJ2-5	TRBD2	TRBV2	NA	TGTGCCAGCAGAGCGGGGGGGCCGGGAGAGACCCAGTACTTC	CASRAGGPGETQYF